Sequencing of this T cell receptor (beta chain) was carried out in a study of blood T cell repertoires in COVID-19. Only a few counts were recorded for this clone. In the original processing: Scientists estimated how many nucleated cells there were by amplifying reference gene primers. Measured with immunoSEQ multiplex PCR; TCRdb has only the in-frame clones, and not every one. V and J calls and clone size follow that table, whereas D and trimming were derived from the DNA. There are roughly 250,000 clones in the sample; approximately 82% occur only once, and approximately 1.9% lies in the top ten. Sequencing input: peripheral blood. The TCR comes from a woman aged 80 or over with acute or convalescent COVID-19.

The CDR3 DNA sequence: TGTGCCAGCAGCCAAGCCGCCGGGACTCCCCTACATGAGCAGTTCTTC. It translates to CASSQAAGTPLHEQFF. The chain recombines TRBV4-2 with TRBJ2-1; perhaps TRBD2 as D (6 bases). The CDR3 covers 16 residues. The germline gives CDR1 LGHNA, CDR2 YNFKEQ. The germline V and J ends were trimmed by 1 base and 8 bases, with 18 bases remaining between them.